This paragraph reports one TCR beta chain. Per the original methods: Amplified reference gene primers provided the basis for estimating nucleated cell counts. Measured with immunoSEQ multiplex PCR; TCRdb has only the in-frame clones, and not every one. The V and J calls and clone size were taken over from that table, and D and trimming were inferred from the DNA. This table has about 200,000 clones, about 86% appearing once. From germline, CDR1 is SGHNT and CDR2 YENEEA. V trimming: 4 bases; J trimming: 1 base; junction bases outside the gene matches: 2. The CDR3 length is 15 residues. Study members were between about 18 and 100 years old and lived in 24 US regions. Participants' reported clinical history set cohort assignment. This sample is drawn from a study of blood T cell repertoires in COVID-19. Study as a whole: The samples span acute and convalescent COVID-19 from the United States, Italy and Spain.

Sequenced input: PBMCs or T cells enriched from blood (not recorded which). The receptor was derived from a woman aged 40 to 50 with acute COVID-19. This rearrangement joins TRBV11-3 to TRBJ1-1; 11 nucleotides line up with TRBD1. CDR3: CASSWDRGANTEAFF. In DNA form, the CDR3 reads TGTGCCAGCAGCTGGGACAGGGGGGCGAACACTGAAGCTTTCTTT.